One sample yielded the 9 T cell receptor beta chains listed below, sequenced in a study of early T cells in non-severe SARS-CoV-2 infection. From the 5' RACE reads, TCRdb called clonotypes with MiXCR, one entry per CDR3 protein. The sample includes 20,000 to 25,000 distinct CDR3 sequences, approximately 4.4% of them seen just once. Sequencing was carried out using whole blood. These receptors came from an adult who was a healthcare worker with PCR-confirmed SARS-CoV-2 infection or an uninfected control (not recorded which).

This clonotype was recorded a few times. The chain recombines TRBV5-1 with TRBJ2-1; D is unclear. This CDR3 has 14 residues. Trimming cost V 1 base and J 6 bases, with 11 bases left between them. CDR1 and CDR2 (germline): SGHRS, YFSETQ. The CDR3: CASSLSGRGNEQFF. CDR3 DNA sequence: TGCGCCAGCAGCTTGTCTGGACGTGGCAATGAGCAGTTCTTC.

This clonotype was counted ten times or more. For the CDR3, the DNA is TGTGCCAGCAGCCATTCTAAGACAGGGAGGTTGGCAGATACGCAGTATTTT. This codes for CASSHSKTGRLADTQYF. V gene TRBV7-8 combines with J gene TRBJ2-3; D is perhaps TRBD1 (7 bases). Per the germline V gene, CDR1 is SGHVS and CDR2 is FQNEAQ. This CDR3 comprises 17 residues. V was shortened by 5 bases and J by 4 bases, with 22 bases between the two germline ends. The variable domain in full, with the rest retrieved from reference TRBV7-8 and TRBJ2-3, is GAGVSQSPRYKVAKRGQDVALRCDPISGHVSLFWYQQALGQGPEFLTYFQNEAQLDKSGLPSDRFFAERPEGSVSTLKIQRTQQEDSAVYLCASSHSKTGRLADTQYFGPGTRLTVL.

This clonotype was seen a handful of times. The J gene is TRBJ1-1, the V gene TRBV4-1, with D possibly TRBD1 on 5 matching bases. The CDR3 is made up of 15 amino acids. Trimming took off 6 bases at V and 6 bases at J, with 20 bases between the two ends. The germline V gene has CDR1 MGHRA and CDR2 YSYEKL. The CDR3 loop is CASSPTTGSASEAFF. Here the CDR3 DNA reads TGCGCCAGCAGTCCCACCACAGGTTCTGCGTCTGAAGCTTTCTTT.

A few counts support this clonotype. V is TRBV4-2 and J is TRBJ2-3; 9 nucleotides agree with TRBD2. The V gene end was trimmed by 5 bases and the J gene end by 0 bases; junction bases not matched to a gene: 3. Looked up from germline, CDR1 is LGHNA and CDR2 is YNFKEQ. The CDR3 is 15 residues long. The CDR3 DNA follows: TGTGCCAGCAGCTATAGCGGGGGAAGCACAGATACGCAGTATTTT. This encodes CASSYSGGSTDTQYF.

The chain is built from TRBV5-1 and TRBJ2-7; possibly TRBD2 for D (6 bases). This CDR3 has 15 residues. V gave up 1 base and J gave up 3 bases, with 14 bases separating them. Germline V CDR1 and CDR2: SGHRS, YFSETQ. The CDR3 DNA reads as TGCGCCAGCAGCTTGTTCCCTGACGGGAGCTACGAGCAGTACTTC. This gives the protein CASSLFPDGSYEQYF. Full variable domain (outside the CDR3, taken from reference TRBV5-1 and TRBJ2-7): KAGVTQTPRYLIKTRGQQVTLSCSPISGHRSVSWYQQTPGQGLQFLFEYFSETQRNKGNFPGRFSGRQFSNSRSEMNVSTLELGDSALYLCASSLFPDGSYEQYFGPGTRLTVT.

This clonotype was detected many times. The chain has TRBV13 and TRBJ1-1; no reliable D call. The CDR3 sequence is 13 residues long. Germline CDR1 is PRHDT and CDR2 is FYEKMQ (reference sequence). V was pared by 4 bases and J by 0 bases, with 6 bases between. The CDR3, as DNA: TGTGCCAGCAGCTCCCAAATGAACACTGAAGCTTTCTTT. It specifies CASSSQMNTEAFF.

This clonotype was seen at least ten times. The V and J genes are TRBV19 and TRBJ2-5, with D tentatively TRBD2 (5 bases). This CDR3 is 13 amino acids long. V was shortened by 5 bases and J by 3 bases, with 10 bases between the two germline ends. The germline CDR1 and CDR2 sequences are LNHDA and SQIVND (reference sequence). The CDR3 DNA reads TGTGCCAGTAGTGAGGACGGGGAAGAGACCCAGTACTTC. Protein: CASSEDGEETQYF. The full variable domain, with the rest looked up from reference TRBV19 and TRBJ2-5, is DGGITQSPKYLFRKEGQNVTLSCEQNLNHDAMYWYRQDPGQGLRLIYYSQIVNDFQKGDIAEGYSVSREKKESFPLTVTSAQKNPTAFYLCASSEDGEETQYFGPGTRLLVL.

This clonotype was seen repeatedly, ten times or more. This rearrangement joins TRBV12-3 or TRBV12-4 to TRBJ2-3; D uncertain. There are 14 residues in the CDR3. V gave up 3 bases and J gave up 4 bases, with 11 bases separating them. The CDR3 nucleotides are TGTGCCAGCAGTTTCACGGGCAGGCCAGATACGCAGTATTTT. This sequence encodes CASSFTGRPDTQYF.

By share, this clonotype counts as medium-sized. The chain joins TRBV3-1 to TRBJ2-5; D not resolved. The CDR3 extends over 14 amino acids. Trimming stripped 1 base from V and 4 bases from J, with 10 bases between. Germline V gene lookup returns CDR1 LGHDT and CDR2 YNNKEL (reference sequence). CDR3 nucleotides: TGTGCCAGCAGCCAAGTGGCGCAGCCAGAGACCCAGTACTTC. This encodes CASSQVAQPETQYF.